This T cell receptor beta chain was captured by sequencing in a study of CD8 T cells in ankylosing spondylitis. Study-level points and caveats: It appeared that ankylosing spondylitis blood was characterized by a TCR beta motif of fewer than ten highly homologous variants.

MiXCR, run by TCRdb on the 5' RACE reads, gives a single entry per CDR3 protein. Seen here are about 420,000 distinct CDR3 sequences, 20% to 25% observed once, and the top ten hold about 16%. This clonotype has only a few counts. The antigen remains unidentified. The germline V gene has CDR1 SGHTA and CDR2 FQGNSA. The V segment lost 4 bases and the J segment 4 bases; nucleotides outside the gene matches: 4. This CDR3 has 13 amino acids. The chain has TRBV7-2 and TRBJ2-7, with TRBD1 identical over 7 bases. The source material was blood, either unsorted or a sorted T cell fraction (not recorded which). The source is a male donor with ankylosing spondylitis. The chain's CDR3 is CASSSGQVYEQYF. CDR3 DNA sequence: TGTGCCAGCAGCTCCGGACAGGTTTACGAGCAGTACTTC.